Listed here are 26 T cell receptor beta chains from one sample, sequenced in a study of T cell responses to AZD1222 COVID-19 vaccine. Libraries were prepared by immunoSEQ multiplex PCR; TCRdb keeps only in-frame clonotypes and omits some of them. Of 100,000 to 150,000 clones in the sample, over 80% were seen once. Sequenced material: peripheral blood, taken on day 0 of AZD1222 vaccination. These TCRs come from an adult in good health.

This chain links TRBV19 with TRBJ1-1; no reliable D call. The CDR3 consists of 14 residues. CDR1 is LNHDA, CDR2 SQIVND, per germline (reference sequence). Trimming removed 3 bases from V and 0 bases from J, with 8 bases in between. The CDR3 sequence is CASSIGLVNTEAFF. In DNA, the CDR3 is TGTGCCAGTAGTATCGGACTGGTGAACACTGAAGCTTTCTTT.

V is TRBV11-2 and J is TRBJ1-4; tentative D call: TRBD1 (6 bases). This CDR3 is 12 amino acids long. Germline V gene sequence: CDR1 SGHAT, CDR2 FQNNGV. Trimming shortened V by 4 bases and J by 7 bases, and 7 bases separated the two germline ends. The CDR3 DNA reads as TGTGCCAGCAGCTCCAGGGGTGAAAAACTGTTTTTT. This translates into CASSSRGEKLFF.

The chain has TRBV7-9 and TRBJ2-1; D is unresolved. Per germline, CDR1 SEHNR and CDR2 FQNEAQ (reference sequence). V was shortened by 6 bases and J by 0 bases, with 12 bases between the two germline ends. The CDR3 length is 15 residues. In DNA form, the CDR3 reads TGTGCCAGCAGTTCGACCGATAGCTCCTACAATGAGCAGTTCTTC. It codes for CASSSTDSSYNEQFF.

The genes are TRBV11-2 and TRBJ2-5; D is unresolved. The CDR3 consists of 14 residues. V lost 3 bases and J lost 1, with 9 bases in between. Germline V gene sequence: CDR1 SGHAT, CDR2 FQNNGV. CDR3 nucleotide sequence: TGTGCCAGCAGCTTCAATCCAACCCAAGAGACCCAGTACTTC. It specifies CASSFNPTQETQYF.

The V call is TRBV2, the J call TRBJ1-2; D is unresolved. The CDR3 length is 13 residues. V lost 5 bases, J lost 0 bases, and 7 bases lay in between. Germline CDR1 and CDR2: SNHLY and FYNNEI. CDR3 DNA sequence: TGTGCCAGCAGTAGTCAGACTAACTATGGCTACACCTTC. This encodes CASSSQTNYGYTF.

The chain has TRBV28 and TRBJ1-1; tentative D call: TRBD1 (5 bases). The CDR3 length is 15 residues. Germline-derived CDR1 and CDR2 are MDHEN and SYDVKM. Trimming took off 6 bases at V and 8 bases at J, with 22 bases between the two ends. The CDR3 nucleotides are TGTGCCAGCAGCCTCGCCCCGTGGTCCCACAGGGAAGCTTTCTTT. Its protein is CASSLAPWSHREAFF.

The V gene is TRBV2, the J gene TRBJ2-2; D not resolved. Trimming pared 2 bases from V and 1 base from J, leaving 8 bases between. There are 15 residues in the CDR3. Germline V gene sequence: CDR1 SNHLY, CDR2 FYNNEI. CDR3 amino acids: CASSEFGRNTGELFF. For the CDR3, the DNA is TGTGCCAGCAGTGAATTCGGGCGGAACACCGGGGAGCTGTTTTTT.

The CDR3 region has the DNA TGTGCCAGCAGCTCCTCCGGGGGAGGTAATTCACCCCTCCACTTT. It codes for CASSSSGGGNSPLHF. The chain couples TRBV11-2 to TRBJ1-6, with D perhaps matching TRBD1 (5 bases). V was shortened by 4 bases and J by 6 bases, with 13 bases between the two germline ends. The CDR3 loop spans 15 amino acids. Germline CDR1 is SGHAT and CDR2 is FQNNGV.

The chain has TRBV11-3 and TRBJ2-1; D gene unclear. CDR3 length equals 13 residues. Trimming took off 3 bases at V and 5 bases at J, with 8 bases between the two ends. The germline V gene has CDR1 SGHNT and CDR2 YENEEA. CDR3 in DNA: TGTGCCAGCAGCTTGGCGGCTCACAATGAGCAGTTCTTC. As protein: CASSLAAHNEQFF.

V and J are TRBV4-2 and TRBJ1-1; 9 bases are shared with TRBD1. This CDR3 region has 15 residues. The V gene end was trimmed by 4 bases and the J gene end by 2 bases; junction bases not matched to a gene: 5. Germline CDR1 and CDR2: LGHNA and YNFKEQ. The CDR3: CASSPLTGGNTEAFF. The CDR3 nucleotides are TGTGCCAGCAGCCCCCTCACAGGGGGCAACACTGAAGCTTTCTTT.

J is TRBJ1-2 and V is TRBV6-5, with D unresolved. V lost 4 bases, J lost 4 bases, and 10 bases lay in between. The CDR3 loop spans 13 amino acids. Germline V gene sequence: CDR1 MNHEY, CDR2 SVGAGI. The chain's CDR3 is CASSFRAFYGYTF. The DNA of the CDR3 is TGTGCCAGCAGTTTCCGGGCCTTCTATGGCTACACCTTC.

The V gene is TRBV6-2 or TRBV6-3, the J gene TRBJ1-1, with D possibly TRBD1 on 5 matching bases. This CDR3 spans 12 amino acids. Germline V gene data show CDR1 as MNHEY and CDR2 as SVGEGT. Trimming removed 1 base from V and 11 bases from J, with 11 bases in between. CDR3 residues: CASSYWGVEAFF. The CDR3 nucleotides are TGTGCCAGCAGTTACTGGGGGGTTGAGGCTTTCTTT.

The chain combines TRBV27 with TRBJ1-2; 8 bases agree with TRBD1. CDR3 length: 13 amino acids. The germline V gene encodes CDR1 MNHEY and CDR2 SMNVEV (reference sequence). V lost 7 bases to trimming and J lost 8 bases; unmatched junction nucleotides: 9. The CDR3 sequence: CASTKTGVVGYTF. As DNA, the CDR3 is TGTGCCAGCACCAAGACAGGGGTTGTCGGCTACACCTTC.

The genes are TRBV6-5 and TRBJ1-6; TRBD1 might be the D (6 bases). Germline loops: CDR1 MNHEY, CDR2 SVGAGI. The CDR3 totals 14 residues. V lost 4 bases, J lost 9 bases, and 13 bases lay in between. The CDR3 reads CASSLNRAGSPLHF. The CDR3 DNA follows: TGTGCCAGCAGTTTAAACAGGGCTGGTTCACCCCTCCACTTT.

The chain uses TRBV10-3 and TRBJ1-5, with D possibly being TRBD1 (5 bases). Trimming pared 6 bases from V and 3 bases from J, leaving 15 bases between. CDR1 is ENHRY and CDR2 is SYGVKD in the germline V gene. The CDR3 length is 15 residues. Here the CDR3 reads CAISGTGGNNQPQHF. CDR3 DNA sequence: TGTGCCATCAGCGGCACAGGAGGGAACAATCAGCCCCAGCATTTT.

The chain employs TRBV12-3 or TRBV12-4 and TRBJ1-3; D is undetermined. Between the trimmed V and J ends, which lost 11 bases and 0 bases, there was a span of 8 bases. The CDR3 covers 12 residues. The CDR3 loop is CAATNSGNTIYF. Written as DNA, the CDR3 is TGTGCCGCTACCAACTCTGGAAACACCATATATTTT.

The CDR3 is CASSPDRGGEKLFF. In DNA form, the CDR3 reads TGTGCCAGCAGCCCGGACAGGGGTGGAGAAAAACTGTTTTTT. The chain employs TRBV5-5 and TRBJ1-4, with TRBD1 matching over 9 bases. From germline, CDR1 is SGHKS and CDR2 YYEKEE (reference sequence). The ends lost 4 bases at V and 8 bases at J; junction bases unmatched: 6. This CDR3 contains 14 residues.

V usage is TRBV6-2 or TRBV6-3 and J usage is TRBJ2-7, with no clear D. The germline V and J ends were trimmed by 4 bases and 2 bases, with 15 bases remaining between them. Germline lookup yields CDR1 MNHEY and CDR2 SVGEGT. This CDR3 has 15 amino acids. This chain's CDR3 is CASSLTTGLAYEQYF. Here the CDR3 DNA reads TGTGCCAGCAGTTTAACGACCGGCCTAGCCTACGAGCAGTACTTC.

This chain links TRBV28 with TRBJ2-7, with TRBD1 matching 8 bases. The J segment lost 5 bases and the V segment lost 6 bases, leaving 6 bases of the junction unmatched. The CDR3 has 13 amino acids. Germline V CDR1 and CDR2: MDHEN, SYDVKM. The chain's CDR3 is CASRPTGDHEQYF. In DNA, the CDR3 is TGTGCCAGCAGGCCGACAGGGGACCACGAGCAGTACTTC.

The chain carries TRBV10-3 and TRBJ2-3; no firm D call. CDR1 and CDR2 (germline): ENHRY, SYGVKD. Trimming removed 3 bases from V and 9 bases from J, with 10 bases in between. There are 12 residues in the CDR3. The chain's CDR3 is CAISDLSDTQYF. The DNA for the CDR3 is TGTGCCATCAGTGACCTATCGGACACGCAGTATTTT.

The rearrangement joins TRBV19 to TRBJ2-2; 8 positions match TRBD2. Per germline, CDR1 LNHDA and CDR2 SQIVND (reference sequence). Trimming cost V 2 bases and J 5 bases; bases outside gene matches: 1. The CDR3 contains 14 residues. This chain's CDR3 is CASSISGRTGELFF. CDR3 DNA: TGTGCCAGTAGTATAAGCGGGAGAACCGGGGAGCTGTTTTTT.

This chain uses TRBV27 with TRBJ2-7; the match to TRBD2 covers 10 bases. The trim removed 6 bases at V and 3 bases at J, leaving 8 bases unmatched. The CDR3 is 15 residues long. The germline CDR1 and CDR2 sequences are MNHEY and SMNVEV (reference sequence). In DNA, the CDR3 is TGTGCCAGCAGCCCAGGACTAGCGGACCGCTACGAGCAGTACTTC. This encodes CASSPGLADRYEQYF.

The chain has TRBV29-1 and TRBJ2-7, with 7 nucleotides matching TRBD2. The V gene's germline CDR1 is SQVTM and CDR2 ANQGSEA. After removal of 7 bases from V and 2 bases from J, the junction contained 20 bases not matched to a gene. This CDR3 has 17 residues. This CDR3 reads CSAAAWDYNSGAYEQYF. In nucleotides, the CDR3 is TGCAGCGCCGCGGCCTGGGACTACAACTCGGGGGCCTACGAGCAGTACTTC.

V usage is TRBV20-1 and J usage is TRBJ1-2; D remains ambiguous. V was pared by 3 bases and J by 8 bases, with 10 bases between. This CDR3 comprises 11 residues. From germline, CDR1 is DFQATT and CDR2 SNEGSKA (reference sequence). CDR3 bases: TGCAGTGCTAGTGAAACGACAGGCTACACCTTC. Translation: CSASETTGYTF.

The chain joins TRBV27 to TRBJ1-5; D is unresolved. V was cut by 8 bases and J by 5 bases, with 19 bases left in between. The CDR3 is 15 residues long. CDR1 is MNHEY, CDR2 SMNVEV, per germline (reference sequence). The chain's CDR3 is CASRTRWGLDQPQHF. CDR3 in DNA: TGTGCCAGCCGCACCCGGTGGGGATTGGATCAGCCCCAGCATTTT.

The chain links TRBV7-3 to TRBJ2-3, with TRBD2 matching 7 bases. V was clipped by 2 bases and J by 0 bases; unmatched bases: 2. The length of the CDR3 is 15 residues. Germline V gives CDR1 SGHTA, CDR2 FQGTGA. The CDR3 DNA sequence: TGTGCCAGCAGCTTAGGACTAGGCAGCACAGATACGCAGTATTTT. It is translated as CASSLGLGSTDTQYF.